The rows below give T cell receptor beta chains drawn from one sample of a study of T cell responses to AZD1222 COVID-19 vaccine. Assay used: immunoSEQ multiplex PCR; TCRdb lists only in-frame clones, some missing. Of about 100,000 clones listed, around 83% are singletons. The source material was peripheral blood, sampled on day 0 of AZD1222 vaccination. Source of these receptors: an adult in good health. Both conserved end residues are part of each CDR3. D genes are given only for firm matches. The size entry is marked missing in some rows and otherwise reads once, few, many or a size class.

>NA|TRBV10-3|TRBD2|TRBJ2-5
TGTGCCATCAGTGAGTTCACTAGCGGGAGTGGTCAAGAGACCCAGTACTTC
CAISEFTSGSGQETQYF
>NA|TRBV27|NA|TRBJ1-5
TGTGCCAGCAGTCCCAGGGACAACAATCAGCCCCAGCATTTT
CASSPRDNNQPQHF
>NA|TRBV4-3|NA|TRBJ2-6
TGCGCCAGCAGCCAAGATTTCGGCTCTGGGGCCAACGTCCTGACTTTC
CASSQDFGSGANVLTF
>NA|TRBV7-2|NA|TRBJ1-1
TGTGCCAGCAGCTTAGTTTTGGGGGGGTTCACTGAAGCTTTCTTT
CASSLVLGGFTEAFF
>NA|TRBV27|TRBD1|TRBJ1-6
TGTGCCAGCAGTTTATCAGGGGGCGAGGCCAATTCACCCCTCCACTTT
CASSLSGGEANSPLHF
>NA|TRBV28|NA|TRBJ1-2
TGTGCCAGCAGTTCAGGTTACTATGGCTACACCTTC
CASSSGYYGYTF
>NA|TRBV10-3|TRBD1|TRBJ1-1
TGTGCCATCAGTATAACAGGGGGGGACACTGAAGCTTTCTTT
CAISITGGDTEAFF
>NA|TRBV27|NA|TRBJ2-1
TGTGCCAGCAGTTACTCGATCGACGGCGGAACCTTAAACAATGAGCAGTTCTTC
CASSYSIDGGTLNNEQFF
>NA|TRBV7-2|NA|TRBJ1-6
TGTGCCAGCAGCTTAGAATCCGGGCTCCTGAATTCACCCCTCCACTTT
CASSLESGLLNSPLHF
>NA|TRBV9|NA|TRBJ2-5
TGTGCCAGCAGCGTAGCTGTAGAGCGGGAGACCCAGTACTTC
CASSVAVERETQYF
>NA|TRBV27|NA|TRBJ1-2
TGTGCCAGCAGTTCCAGGGATCCACTGGGGGGCTACACCTTC
CASSSRDPLGGYTF
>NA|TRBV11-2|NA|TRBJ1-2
TGTGCCAGCAGCTCCACAGGACCCTATGGCTACACCTTC
CASSSTGPYGYTF
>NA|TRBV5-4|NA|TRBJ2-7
TGTGCCAGCAGCTTTGGGGTGACCTACGAGCAGTACTTC
CASSFGVTYEQYF
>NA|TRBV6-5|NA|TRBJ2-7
TGTGCCAGCAGTTACGTGACAGGAGATAACTACGAGCAGTACTTC
CASSYVTGDNYEQYF
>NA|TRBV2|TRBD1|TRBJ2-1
TGTGCCAGCTTGGCTCACCCTCTAAACAGGGGAGAGCAGTTCTTC
CASLAHPLNRGEQFF
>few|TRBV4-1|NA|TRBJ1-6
TGCGCCAGCAGCCAAGAGCCGGGCCCCCTCCACTTT
CASSQEPGPLHF
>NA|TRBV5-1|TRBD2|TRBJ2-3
TGCGCCAGCAGCCCCCGGACTAGCGGGAGCCTGACAGATACGCAGTATTTT
CASSPRTSGSLTDTQYF
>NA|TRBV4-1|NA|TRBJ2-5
TGCGCCAGCAGCCAGTCCCCCGGACAACTACAAGAGACCCAGTACTTC
CASSQSPGQLQETQYF
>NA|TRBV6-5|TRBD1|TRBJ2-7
TGTGCCAGCAGACGACAGGGTGGGAACGAGCAGTACTTC
CASRRQGGNEQYF
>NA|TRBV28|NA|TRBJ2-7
TGTGCCAGCAGTTTTAGGGGTTTTATGGGGAGTCACGAGCAGTACTTC
CASSFRGFMGSHEQYF
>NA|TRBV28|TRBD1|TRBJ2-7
TGTGCCAGCAGAACCAGGGGGTTCGACGAGCAGTACTTC
CASRTRGFDEQYF
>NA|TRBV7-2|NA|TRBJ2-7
TGTGCCAGCAGCTCGATTTTGACCGGCTCCTACGAGCAGTACTTC
CASSSILTGSYEQYF
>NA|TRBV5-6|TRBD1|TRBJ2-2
TGTGCCAGCAGCTTGAGTGGGACAGGGGGCCGTCGTATCACCGGGGAGCTGTTTTTT
CASSLSGTGGRRITGELFF
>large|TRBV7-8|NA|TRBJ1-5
TGTGCCAGCAGCTTAGGGAACAATCAGCCCCAGCATTTT
CASSLGNNQPQHF
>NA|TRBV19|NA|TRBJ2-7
TGTGCCAGTAGTATGGTGTTCGGCCCCGGGAGCTCCTACGAGCAGTACTTC
CASSMVFGPGSSYEQYF
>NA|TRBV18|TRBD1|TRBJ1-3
TGTGCCAGCTCACCACCGTCCGGGACAGGGCACTCTGGAAACACCATATATTTT
CASSPPSGTGHSGNTIYF
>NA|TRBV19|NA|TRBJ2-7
TGTGCCAGTAGTATCGTCTTTTCCTACGAGCAGTACTTC
CASSIVFSYEQYF
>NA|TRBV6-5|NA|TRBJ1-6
TGTGCCAGCAGGAGGGGGGATTCGGCCCTCCACTTT
CASRRGDSALHF
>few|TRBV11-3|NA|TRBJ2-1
TGTGCCAGCAGCCCTTTGGGGTCCTACAATGAGCAGTTCTTC
CASSPLGSYNEQFF
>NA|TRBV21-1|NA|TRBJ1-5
TGTGCCAGCAGCAAAGACTCAGTTTTGGGGCGGACTAACAATCAGCCCCAGCATTTT
CASSKDSVLGRTNNQPQHF
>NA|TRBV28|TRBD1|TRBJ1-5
TGTGCCAGCAGTTTAGGCAGGGGGCAGGGTGGCAATCAGCCCCAGCATTTT
CASSLGRGQGGNQPQHF
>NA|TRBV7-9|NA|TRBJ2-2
TGTGCCAGCAGCCGAAAGGCCGGGGAGCTGTTTTTT
CASSRKAGELFF
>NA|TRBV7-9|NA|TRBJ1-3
TGTGCCAGCGTACTTTCTGGAAACACCATATATTTT
CASVLSGNTIYF
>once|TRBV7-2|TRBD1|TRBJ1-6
TGTGCCAGCAGCATCCTAGCGGGACAGCTCTATAATTCACCCCTCCACTTT
CASSILAGQLYNSPLHF
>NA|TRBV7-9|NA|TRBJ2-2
TGTGCCAGCAGCTGGACAGACGTGAACACCGGGGAGCTGTTTTTT
CASSWTDVNTGELFF
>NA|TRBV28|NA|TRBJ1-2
TGTGCCAGCAGCCCCGGACAGACCTATGGCTACACCTTC
CASSPGQTYGYTF
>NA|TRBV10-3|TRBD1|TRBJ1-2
TGTGCCATCAGTGGATTAACGGGGACAGGGCCTAACTATGGCTACACCTTC
CAISGLTGTGPNYGYTF
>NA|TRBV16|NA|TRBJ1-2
TGTGCCAGCAGCCAAAACTCAATTAGCTATGGCTACACCTTC
CASSQNSISYGYTF
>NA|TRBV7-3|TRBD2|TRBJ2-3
TGTGCCAGCAGCTCTACCTCAGGGGAGGGATATCTAGCGGGAGGAGTCGCAGATACGCAGTATTTT
CASSSTSGEGYLAGGVADTQYF
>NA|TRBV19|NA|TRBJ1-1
TGTGCCAGTACCCCACCCGGGAACACTGAAGCTTTCTTT
CASTPPGNTEAFF
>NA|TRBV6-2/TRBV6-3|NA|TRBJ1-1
TGTGCCAGCAGCCGTAACACTGAAGCTTTCTTT
CASSRNTEAFF
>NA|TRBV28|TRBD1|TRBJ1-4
TGTGCCAGCAGTTTAATCGGGACAGGGGCTGAAAAACTGTTTTTT
CASSLIGTGAEKLFF
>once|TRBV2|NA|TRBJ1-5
TGTGCCAGCAGTGCGGAATTCAATCAGCCCCAGCATTTT
CASSAEFNQPQHF
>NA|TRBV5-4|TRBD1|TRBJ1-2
TGTGCCACCACCGGGACAGGGGCTAACTATGGCTACACCTTC
CATTGTGANYGYTF
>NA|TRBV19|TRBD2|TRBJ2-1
TGTGCCACCGGACCACTAGCGGGAGGTCATGAGCAGTTCTTC
CATGPLAGGHEQFF
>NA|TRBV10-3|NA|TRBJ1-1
TGTGCCAGTACGGCTACCTTGAACACTGAAGCTTTCTTT
CASTATLNTEAFF
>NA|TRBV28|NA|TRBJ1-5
TGTGCCAGCATTTTCGGGGCTAGCAATCAGCCCCAGCATTTT
CASIFGASNQPQHF
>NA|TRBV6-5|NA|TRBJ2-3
TGTGCCAGCAGTCGGGACCCCAGCACAGATACGCAGTATTTT
CASSRDPSTDTQYF
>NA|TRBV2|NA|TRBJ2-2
TGTGCCAGCAGTGAGGTAAAAGGTCGCGGCACCGGGGAGCTGTTTTTT
CASSEVKGRGTGELFF